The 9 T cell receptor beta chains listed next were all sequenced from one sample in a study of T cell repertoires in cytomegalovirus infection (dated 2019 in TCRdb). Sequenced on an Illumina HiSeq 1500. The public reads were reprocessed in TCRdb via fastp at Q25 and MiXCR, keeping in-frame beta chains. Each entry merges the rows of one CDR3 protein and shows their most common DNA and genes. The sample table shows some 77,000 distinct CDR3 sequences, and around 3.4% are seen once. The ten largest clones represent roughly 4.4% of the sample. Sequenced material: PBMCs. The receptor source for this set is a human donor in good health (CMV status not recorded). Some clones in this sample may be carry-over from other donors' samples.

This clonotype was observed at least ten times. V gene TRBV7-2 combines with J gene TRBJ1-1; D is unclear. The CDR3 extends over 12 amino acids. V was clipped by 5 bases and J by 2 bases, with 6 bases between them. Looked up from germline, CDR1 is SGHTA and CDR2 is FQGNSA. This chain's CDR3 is CASSQDNTEAFF. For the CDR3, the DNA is TGTGCCAGCAGCCAAGACAACACTGAAGCTTTCTTT. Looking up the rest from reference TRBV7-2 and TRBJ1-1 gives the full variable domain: GAGVSQSPSNKVTEKGKDVELRCDPISGHTALYWYRQSLGQGLEFLIYFQGNSAPDKSGLPSDRFSAERTGGSVSTLTIQRTQQEDSAVYLCASSQDNTEAFFGQGTRLTVV.

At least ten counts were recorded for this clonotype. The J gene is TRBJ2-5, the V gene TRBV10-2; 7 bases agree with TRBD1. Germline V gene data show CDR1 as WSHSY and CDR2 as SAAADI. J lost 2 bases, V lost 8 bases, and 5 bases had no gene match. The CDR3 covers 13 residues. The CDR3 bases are TGCGCCAGCGAAAGGACAGGTCAAGAGACCCAGTACTTC. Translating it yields CASERTGQETQYF.

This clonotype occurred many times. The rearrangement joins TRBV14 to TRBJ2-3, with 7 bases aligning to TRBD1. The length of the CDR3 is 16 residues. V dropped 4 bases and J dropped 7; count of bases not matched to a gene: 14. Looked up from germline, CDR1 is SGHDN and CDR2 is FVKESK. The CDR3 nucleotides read TGTGCCAGCAGCCGCCCCCGGGACAGCCTCTTAAATACGCAGTATTTT. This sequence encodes CASSRPRDSLLNTQYF.

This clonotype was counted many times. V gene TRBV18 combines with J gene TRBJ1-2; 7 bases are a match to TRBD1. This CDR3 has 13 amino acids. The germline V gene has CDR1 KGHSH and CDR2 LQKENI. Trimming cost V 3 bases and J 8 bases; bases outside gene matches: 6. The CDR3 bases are TGTGCCAGCTCACCGACAGGGCCACGGGGCTACACCTTC. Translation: CASSPTGPRGYTF.

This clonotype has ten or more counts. In DNA, the CDR3 is TGTGCCAGCAGATATAGGCTTGGCACAGATACGCAGTATTTT. Protein product: CASRYRLGTDTQYF. The chain links TRBV2 to TRBJ2-3; D gene unclear. This CDR3 region has 14 residues. The germline V gene has CDR1 SNHLY and CDR2 FYNNEI. Deletions cut 6 bases from V and 1 base from J, with 11 bases between.

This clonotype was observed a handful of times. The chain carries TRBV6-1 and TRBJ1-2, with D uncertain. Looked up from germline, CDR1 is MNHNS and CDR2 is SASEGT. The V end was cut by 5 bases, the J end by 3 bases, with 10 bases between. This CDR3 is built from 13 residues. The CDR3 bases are TGTGCCAGCAGTCAAACTACGGACTATGGCTACACCTTC. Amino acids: CASSQTTDYGYTF.

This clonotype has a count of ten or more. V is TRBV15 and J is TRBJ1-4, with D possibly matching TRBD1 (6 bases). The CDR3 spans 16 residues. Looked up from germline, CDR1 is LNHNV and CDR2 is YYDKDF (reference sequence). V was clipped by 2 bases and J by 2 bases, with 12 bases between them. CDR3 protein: CATSRLTGRTNEKLFF. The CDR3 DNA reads TGTGCCACCAGCAGACTGACAGGAAGGACTAATGAAAAACTGTTTTTT.

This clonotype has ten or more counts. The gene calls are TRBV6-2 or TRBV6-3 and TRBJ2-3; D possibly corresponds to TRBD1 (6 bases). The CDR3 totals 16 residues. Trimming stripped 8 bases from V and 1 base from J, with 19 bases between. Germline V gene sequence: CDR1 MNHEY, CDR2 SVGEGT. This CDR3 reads CASAKYQGRGTDTQYF. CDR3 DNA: TGTGCCAGCGCCAAGTATCAGGGGCGGGGCACAGATACGCAGTATTTT.

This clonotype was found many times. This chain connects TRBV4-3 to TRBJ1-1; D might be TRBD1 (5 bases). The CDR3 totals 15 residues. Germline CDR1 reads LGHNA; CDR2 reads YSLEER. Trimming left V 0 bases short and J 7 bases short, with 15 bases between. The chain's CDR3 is CASSQDPPGVGEAFF. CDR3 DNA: TGCGCCAGCAGCCAAGATCCCCCGGGGGTAGGTGAAGCTTTCTTT.